These 30 T cell receptor beta chains share one sample of origin, sequenced in a study of cytomegalovirus exposure and HLA in healthy donors. Here immunoSEQ multiplex PCR was the method, and the copy in TCRdb shows in-frame clones only, minus some. The sample holds around 250,000 clones; 90% are singletons and the top ten take around 3.1%. The sample was PBMCs. Receptor source: a woman aged 25 to 45 in good health and CMV-seronegative.

The chain combines TRBV14 with TRBJ2-7; D unclear. CDR1 is SGHDN, CDR2 FVKESK, per germline. The V and J ends lost 3 bases and 2 bases respectively, with 14 bases between them. The CDR3 length is 15 residues. The CDR3 sequence is CASSQSANRPYEQYF. CDR3 nucleotide sequence: TGTGCCAGCAGCCAGTCAGCGAACCGACCCTACGAGCAGTACTTC. The full variable domain, its missing parts supplied by reference TRBV14 and TRBJ2-7, is EAGVTQFPSHSVIEKGQTVTLRCDPISGHDNLYWYRRVMGKEIKFLLHFVKESKQDESGMPNNRFLAERTGGTYSTLKVQPAELEDSGVYFCASSQSANRPYEQYFGPGTRLTVT.

This clone was observed once. The chain uses TRBV19 and TRBJ1-5; no reliable D call. Germline V gene sequence: CDR1 LNHDA, CDR2 SQIVND (reference sequence). The V end was cut by 6 bases, the J end by 0 bases, with 21 bases between. The CDR3 loop spans 18 amino acids. In nucleotides, the CDR3 is TGTGCCAGTAGCCAACCAACGTCGGGGTTCTTTAGCAATCAGCCCCAGCATTTT. It specifies CASSQPTSGFFSNQPQHF.

This sequence joins TRBV9 and TRBJ2-5, with D maybe TRBD1 (7 bases). The V end lost 2 bases, the J end lost 5 bases, and 16 bases lay between the germline ends. The CDR3 consists of 15 residues. Germline CDR1 and CDR2: SGDLS and YYNGEE. CDR3 protein: CASSVGQSGGETQYF. The CDR3 DNA reads TGTGCCAGCAGCGTGGGACAGTCAGGAGGGGAGACCCAGTACTTC.

A single count supports this clone. The rearrangement joins TRBV27 to TRBJ2-7; the D gene is possibly TRBD2 (5 bases). Germline values: CDR1 MNHEY, CDR2 SMNVEV (reference sequence). This CDR3 contains 13 residues. Trimming removed 2 bases at V and 3 bases at J, with 8 bases between. The CDR3 region is CASSLRRDYEQYF. The CDR3 DNA follows: TGTGCCAGCAGTTTACGACGGGACTACGAGCAGTACTTC.

The chain combines TRBV6-4 with TRBJ2-3; 8 nucleotides line up with TRBD2. In germline, CDR1 is MRHNA, CDR2 SNTAGT. The CDR3 spans 15 residues. The V segment lost 4 bases and the J segment 4 bases; nucleotides outside the gene matches: 7. For the CDR3, the DNA is TGTGCCAGCAGTGCGGGAGCGGGAGACTCAGATACGCAGTATTTT. Encoded protein: CASSAGAGDSDTQYF.

The chain joins TRBV13 to TRBJ2-1; D perhaps matches TRBD2 (6 bases). Trimming removed 1 base from V and 3 bases from J, with 7 bases in between. CDR1 is PRHDT, CDR2 FYEKMQ, per germline (reference sequence). The CDR3 has 14 amino acids. The chain's CDR3 is CASSLAGVYNEQFF. In nucleotides, the CDR3 is TGTGCCAGCAGCTTAGCGGGGGTCTACAATGAGCAGTTCTTC.

The CDR3 DNA sequence: TGTGCCAGCAGCTTAGCACCCCGGACGGCCCAGTACTTC. Translating gives CASSLAPRTAQYF. V and J are TRBV7-7 and TRBJ2-5; D is ambiguous. The CDR3 has 13 amino acids. Trimming removed 0 bases at V and 9 bases at J, with 11 bases between. Germline CDR1 and CDR2: SSHAT and FNYEAQ (reference sequence).

This clone was observed once. The chain has TRBV27 and TRBJ2-3, with D maybe TRBD2 (6 bases). The germline V gene has CDR1 MNHEY and CDR2 SMNVEV (reference sequence). This CDR3 contains 14 residues. V was pared by 6 bases and J by 0 bases, with 10 bases between. CDR3 amino acids: CASSTSRSTDTQYF. CDR3 sequence (DNA): TGTGCCAGCAGCACTAGCAGAAGCACAGATACGCAGTATTTT.

This chain uses TRBV27 with TRBJ2-1, with 10 bases fitting TRBD2. CDR3 length: 17 amino acids. V lost 7 bases and J lost 3; bases outside the gene matches: 12. Germline loops: CDR1 MNHEY, CDR2 SMNVEV (reference sequence). The CDR3 DNA reads TGTGCCAGCAAAAAACTAGCCGGGACTAGCGTCTACAATGAGCAGTTCTTC. Amino acids: CASKKLAGTSVYNEQFF.

The chain joins TRBV4-1 to TRBJ2-3; 9 positions match TRBD1. V lost 2 bases and J lost 2; bases outside the gene matches: 5. This CDR3 contains 16 residues. Germline V gene lookup returns CDR1 MGHRA and CDR2 YSYEKL. Here the CDR3 reads CASSQRDRGNTDTQYF. The DNA of the CDR3 is TGCGCCAGCAGCCAAAGAGACAGGGGGAACACAGATACGCAGTATTTT.

The chain uses TRBV10-1 and TRBJ2-2; 8 bases agree with TRBD2. This CDR3 region has 17 residues. In germline, CDR1 is WNHNN, CDR2 SYGVQD (reference sequence). V shed 6 bases and J 5 bases; nucleotides not matched to a gene: 14. CDR3 region: CASRPSTGTRKTGELFF. The CDR3 nucleotides read TGCGCCAGCAGACCATCCACCGGGACTAGAAAAACCGGGGAGCTGTTTTTT.

In the case of this clone: Additional DNA sequences in this sample encode the identical CDR3. The V gene is TRBV27, the J gene TRBJ1-1; 10 nucleotides line up with TRBD1. This CDR3 has 14 residues. Germline assignment: CDR1 MNHEY and CDR2 SMNVEV (reference sequence). J lost 2 bases, V lost 8 bases, and 5 bases had no gene match. As DNA, the CDR3 is TGTGCCAGCCGGGACAGGGGCCTTAACACTGAAGCTTTCTTT. It translates to CASRDRGLNTEAFF.

V usage is TRBV18 and J usage is TRBJ2-7, with D hard to call. Germline V gives CDR1 KGHSH, CDR2 LQKENI. With 2 bases removed from V and 0 bases from J, the gap between germline ends came to 5 bases. The CDR3 is 13 amino acids. The CDR3 spells CASSPTASYEQYF. CDR3 in DNA: TGTGCCAGCTCACCAACAGCCTCCTACGAGCAGTACTTC.

This chain joins TRBV19 and TRBJ1-1, with a possible D match to TRBD1 (5 bases). CDR1 is LNHDA, CDR2 SQIVND, per germline (reference sequence). V was clipped by 7 bases and J by 0 bases, with 9 bases between them. The CDR3 has 13 amino acids. In DNA, the CDR3 is TGTGCCAGTACAGGGTACATGAACACTGAAGCTTTCTTT. Translating it yields CASTGYMNTEAFF. Variable domain in full (rest from reference TRBV19 and TRBJ1-1): DGGITQSPKYLFRKEGQNVTLSCEQNLNHDAMYWYRQDPGQGLRLIYYSQIVNDFQKGDIAEGYSVSREKKESFPLTVTSAQKNPTAFYLCASTGYMNTEAFFGQGTRLTVV.

The V call is TRBV5-1, the J call TRBJ2-7, with D hard to call. Trimming pared 0 bases from V and 7 bases from J, leaving 14 bases between. Germline V gene sequence: CDR1 SGHRS, CDR2 YFSETQ. The CDR3 loop spans 14 amino acids. CDR3 region: CASSLGDQLGEQYF. The CDR3 coding sequence is TGCGCCAGCAGCTTGGGGGATCAGTTGGGGGAGCAGTACTTC.

The V gene is TRBV18, the J gene TRBJ2-1; 11 nucleotides line up with TRBD2. J was trimmed by 0 bases and V by 6 bases; bases with no gene match: 4. The CDR3 sequence is 16 residues long. Germline V lookup: CDR1 KGHSH, CDR2 LQKENI. CDR3 nucleotide sequence: TGTGCCAGCTCGGCGGGACTAGCGGCCTCCTACAATGAGCAGTTCTTC. Its translation is CASSAGLAASYNEQFF.

The chain is built from TRBV7-7 and TRBJ2-2; D possibly uses TRBD1 or TRBD2 (5 bases each). CDR3 length: 15 residues. Trimming stripped 5 bases from V and 4 bases from J, with 14 bases between. The germline V gene encodes CDR1 SSHAT and CDR2 FNYEAQ (reference sequence). CDR3 nucleotides: TGTGCCAGCAGCCCAAACCGGGACCGCACCGGGGAGCTGTTTTTT. Translated: CASSPNRDRTGELFF.

This sequence joins TRBV10-3 and TRBJ2-1; 7 bases match TRBD1. This CDR3 is 13 amino acids long. Losses at the gene ends were 7 bases for V and 5 bases for J; bases not matched to a gene: 5. Per the germline V gene, CDR1 is ENHRY and CDR2 is SYGVKD. CDR3 region: CAINKDRNNEQFF. The CDR3 DNA sequence: TGTGCCATCAACAAGGACAGGAACAATGAGCAGTTCTTC.

This chain links TRBV5-4 with TRBJ2-5, with 9 nucleotides matching TRBD2. This CDR3 comprises 16 residues. Losses at the gene ends were 0 bases for V and 4 bases for J; bases not matched to a gene: 7. Germline V gene lookup returns CDR1 SGHNT and CDR2 YYREEE (reference sequence). CDR3 sequence reads: CASSLVLAGRRETQYF. Written as DNA, the CDR3 is TGTGCCAGCAGCTTGGTGCTAGCGGGGAGAAGAGAGACCCAGTACTTC.

V usage is TRBV6-5 and J usage is TRBJ2-7; no definite D call. The CDR3 is 12 amino acids. The germline V gene has CDR1 MNHEY and CDR2 SVGAGI. The V end lost 6 bases, the J end lost 11 bases, and 17 bases lay between the germline ends. CDR3 nucleotides: TGTGCCAGCAGGGACCCCGCTAGTTCTGAGTACTTC. This gives the protein CASRDPASSEYF.

Notes on this clone: The junction departs from the called germline gene at one end, perhaps through a read error. The rearrangement joins TRBV28 to TRBJ1-2; D gene uncertain. The CDR3 loop spans 12 amino acids. Germline CDR1 and CDR2: MDHEN and SYDVKM. CDR3 sequence: CASSNSHLGLAF. In DNA form, the CDR3 reads TGTGCCAGCAGCAATTCCCACCTTGGACTAGCCTTC.

The chain joins TRBV7-8 to TRBJ1-2; D is unresolved. V shed 5 bases and J shed 3 bases, with 13 bases lying between them. The CDR3 loop spans 14 amino acids. Germline CDR1 reads SGHVS; CDR2 reads FQNEAQ. The CDR3 nucleotides read TGTGCCAGCAGCCTGGCCGCTGGGTACTATGGCTACACCTTC. Translation: CASSLAAGYYGYTF.

The V gene is TRBV4-1, the J gene TRBJ1-5; the D gene is possibly TRBD1 (5 bases). Trimming left V 6 bases short and J 1 base short, with 13 bases between. The CDR3 is 15 amino acids. CDR1 is MGHRA and CDR2 is YSYEKL in the germline V gene. The CDR3 is CASRPGPSSNQPQHF. Here the CDR3 DNA reads TGCGCCAGCAGACCAGGGCCTTCGAGCAATCAGCCCCAGCATTTT.

The rearrangement joins TRBV10-2 to TRBJ2-2, with D maybe TRBD2 (7 bases). The V end was cut by 7 bases, the J end by 6 bases, with 21 bases between. The germline gives CDR1 WSHSY, CDR2 SAAADI. The CDR3 spans 16 residues. CDR3 coding DNA: TGCGCCAGCACCTTAGTCGGTGGAGGGGGGGCCGGGGAGCTGTTTTTT. Protein product: CASTLVGGGGAGELFF.

On this clone itself: Other DNA sequences in this specimen translate into the identical CDR3. The chain uses TRBV9 and TRBJ1-1; tentative D call: TRBD1 (5 bases). The CDR3 loop spans 14 amino acids. Trimming pared 0 bases from V and 0 bases from J, leaving 6 bases between. Germline CDR1 is SGDLS and CDR2 is YYNGEE. The CDR3 is CASSVGGMNTEAFF. The DNA of the CDR3 is TGTGCCAGCAGCGTAGGGGGGATGAACACTGAAGCTTTCTTT.

This clone appeared once. The CDR3 DNA reads TGCGCCAGCAGCCAAGATCTTAACACTGAAGCTTTCTTT. Its protein is CASSQDLNTEAFF. V usage is TRBV4-3 and J usage is TRBJ1-1, with D hard to call. The CDR3 sequence is 13 residues long. The germline CDR1 and CDR2 sequences are LGHNA and YSLEER. The V gene lost 0 bases and the J gene lost 2 bases, with 4 bases spanning the gap.

The J gene is TRBJ2-7, the V gene TRBV4-1; tentatively, D is TRBD2 (6 bases). Looked up from germline, CDR1 is MGHRA and CDR2 is YSYEKL. The germline V and J ends were trimmed by 2 bases and 3 bases, with 14 bases remaining between them. The CDR3 contains 15 residues. In DNA, the CDR3 is TGCGCCAGCAGCCAATTCGGGCTAGCGCGCTACGAGCAGTACTTC. It encodes CASSQFGLARYEQYF.

The chain uses TRBV6-5 and TRBJ2-3; the D gene is possibly TRBD2 (5 bases). Per germline, CDR1 MNHEY and CDR2 SVGAGI. This CDR3 contains 15 residues. V was shortened by 0 bases and J by 8 bases, with 15 bases between the two germline ends. The CDR3 DNA is TGTGCCAGCAGTTACTCCGGGGTCTACCCTGGTACGCAGTATTTT. This translates into CASSYSGVYPGTQYF.

This chain links TRBV2 with TRBJ2-2; 10 bases map to TRBD2. Germline lookup yields CDR1 SNHLY and CDR2 FYNNEI. The CDR3 has 17 residues. Trimming at V came to 1 base and at J to 4 bases, leaving 6 bases not matched to a gene. CDR3: CASSEDGLAVFTGELFF. CDR3 sequence (DNA): TGTGCCAGCAGTGAAGACGGACTAGCGGTTTTCACCGGGGAGCTGTTTTTT. Variable domain in full (rest from reference TRBV2 and TRBJ2-2): EPEVTQTPSHQVTQMGQEVILRCVPISNHLYFYWYRQILGQKVEFLVSFYNNEISEKSEIFDDQFSVERPDGSNFTLKIRSTKLEDSAMYFCASSEDGLAVFTGELFFGEGSRLTVL.

V gene TRBV7-9 combines with J gene TRBJ2-7; TRBD2 might be the D (6 bases). CDR1 is SEHNR and CDR2 is FQNEAQ in the germline V gene (reference sequence). The CDR3 extends over 13 amino acids. With 5 bases removed from V and 5 bases from J, the gap between germline ends came to 13 bases. CDR3: CASSAAGRDEQYF. The CDR3 coding sequence is TGTGCCAGCAGCGCTGCGGGGCGCGACGAGCAGTACTTC. The variable domain in full, completed from reference TRBV7-9 and TRBJ2-7, reads DTGVSQNPRHKITKRGQNVTFRCDPISEHNRLYWYRQTLGQGPEFLTYFQNEAQLEKSRLLSDRFSAERPKGSFSTLEIQRTEQGDSAMYLCASSAAGRDEQYFGPGTRLTVT.